There are many counts of the clone carrying this TCR beta chain. This record belongs to a study of blood T cell repertoires in COVID-19. Background on the study: Sample material is recorded as cDNA or gDNA derived from T cells, B-cell-depleted T cells, or PBMCs.

Original processing notes: Quantification of nucleated cells was approximated via reference gene primer amplification. Produced via immunoSEQ multiplex PCR; TCRdb's table is partial and in-frame only. That table gives V, J and clone size, and the DNA gave D and trimming. The sample holds 130,000 or so clones, roughly 84% seen once. Sequencing used peripheral blood. The origin of this receptor is a man aged 55-75 years with acute or convalescent COVID-19.

The CDR3 nucleotides read TGTGCCACCAGTGATCCGGCCACGGGAAACAATCAGCCCCAGCATTTT. Translation gives CATSDPATGNNQPQHF. The chain couples TRBV24-1 to TRBJ1-5; D is unclear. CDR1 is KGHDR and CDR2 is SFDVKD in the germline V gene. CDR3 length: 16 residues. The ends were cut back, 3 bases at V and 3 bases at J, with 14 bases in the middle.